The 20 T cell receptor beta chains below were found in one sample sequenced in a study of blood T cells in healthy people across ages. With a J-beta primer mix and a sample-barcoded 5' primer, a second PCR ran 7 to 11 cycles. MiXCR, run by TCRdb on the 5' RACE reads, gives a single entry per CDR3 protein. The sample records 1.5 million to 2 million distinct CDR3 sequences, about 49% being singletons. Sequenced input: blood. Every receptor here comes from a woman aged 40 to 50 in good health.

The V call is TRBV12-3 or TRBV12-4, the J call TRBJ2-3, with D perhaps matching TRBD1 (5 bases). The CDR3 has 15 amino acids. The V end lost 2 bases, the J end lost 0 bases, and 9 bases lay between the germline ends. The CDR3 sequence: CASSLFQGSTDTQYF. The CDR3 region has the DNA TGTGCCAGCAGTTTATTTCAGGGTAGCACAGATACGCAGTATTTT.

In DNA, the CDR3 is TGTGCCAGCAGCTTGGTCGGGGCTAATGGAAACACCATATATTTT. It is translated as CASSLVGANGNTIYF. The chain couples TRBV5-5 to TRBJ1-3; D is perhaps TRBD1 (5 bases). The CDR3 extends over 15 amino acids. V was trimmed by 0 bases and J by 3 bases, leaving 10 bases between them. CDR1 is SGHKS, CDR2 YYEKEE, per germline (reference sequence). Filled out from reference TRBV5-5 and TRBJ1-3, the complete variable domain reads DAGVTQSPTHLIKTRGQQVTLRCSPISGHKSVSWYQQVLGQGPQFIFQYYEKEERGRGNFPDRFSARQFPNYSSELNVNALLLGDSALYLCASSLVGANGNTIYFGEGSWLTVV.

This clonotype was counted between two and nine times. The V call is TRBV29-1, the J call TRBJ1-2; no clear D gene. Trimming cost V 1 base and J 4 bases, with 4 bases left between them. Germline lookup yields CDR1 SQVTM and CDR2 ANQGSEA. The CDR3 is made up of 11 amino acids. The CDR3 DNA follows: TGCAGCGTTGAAGCCTCCTATGGCTACACCTTC. Translating gives CSVEASYGYTF.

About this clonotype: Mismatch with germline at one junction end may stem from a read error. The chain joins TRBV29-1 to TRBJ2-1, with a possible D match to TRBD1 (6 bases). The length of the CDR3 is 16 residues. Germline V CDR1 and CDR2: SQVTM, ANQGSEA. CDR3 in DNA: TGCAGCGTCCAATACAGGGTCACGAGCTCCTACAATGGGCAGTTCTTC. This encodes CSVQYRVTSSYNGQFF.

In this sample, this clonotype turned up a few times. The gene calls are TRBV4-3 and TRBJ2-7; TRBD1 is a possible D gene (7 bases). CDR3 length: 18 amino acids. CDR1 LGHNA and CDR2 YSLEER come from the germline V gene. Trimming took 4 bases from V and 5 from J, leaving 27 bases between them. The CDR3 region is CASSPLKGAGRGRHEQYF. The CDR3 nucleotides are TGCGCCAGCAGCCCCCTGAAAGGGGCCGGCAGGGGGAGGCACGAGCAGTACTTC.

The rearrangement uses TRBV13 and TRBJ2-7, with D unclear. The CDR3 length is 13 residues. CDR1 PRHDT and CDR2 FYEKMQ come from the germline V gene (reference sequence). V was trimmed by 5 bases and J by 3 bases, leaving 11 bases between them. CDR3 nucleotides: TGTGCCAGCAGCCCCGGGTCAGACTACGAGCAGTACTTC. Its protein product is CASSPGSDYEQYF. The entire variable domain, with the rest obtained from reference TRBV13 and TRBJ2-7, is as follows: AAGVIQSPRHLIKEKRETATLKCYPIPRHDTVYWYQQGPGQDPQFLISFYEKMQSDKGSIPDRFSAQQFSDYHSELNMSSLELGDSALYFCASSPGSDYEQYFGPGTRLTVT.

This clonotype was seen more than once but under ten times. V is TRBV5-1 and J is TRBJ2-6; no clear D. The germline V gene has CDR1 SGHRS and CDR2 YFSETQ. V dropped 3 bases and J dropped 0 bases, with 7 bases sitting between them. This CDR3 has 15 amino acids. The CDR3 spells CASSSATSGANVLTF. DNA of the CDR3: TGCGCCAGCAGCTCGGCGACCTCTGGGGCCAACGTCCTGACTTTC.

This clonotype was recorded once. The genes are TRBV7-2 and TRBJ1-2, with D possibly being TRBD1 (6 bases). This CDR3 has 16 residues. From germline, CDR1 is SGHTA and CDR2 FQGNSA. V gave up 0 bases and J gave up 4 bases, with 15 bases separating them. CDR3 sequence reads: CASSLAAGGAPYGYTF. The CDR3 DNA follows: TGTGCCAGCAGCTTAGCGGCGGGGGGCGCGCCCTATGGCTACACCTTC.

The sample holds a few counts of this clonotype. V and J are TRBV7-9 and TRBJ2-3, with 13 bases that match TRBD2. The trim removed 6 bases at V and 2 bases at J, leaving 11 bases unmatched. CDR3 size: 18 residues. Germline assignment: CDR1 SEHNR and CDR2 FQNEAQ (reference sequence). The chain's CDR3 is CASRPSGTSGKFTDTQYF. For the CDR3, the DNA is TGTGCCAGCAGACCCTCCGGGACTAGCGGGAAATTCACAGATACGCAGTATTTT.

This clonotype was observed at least ten times. The chain uses TRBV20-1 and TRBJ2-5; possible D gene TRBD1, 5 bases. The J call could be wrong; TRBJ2-7 is a better fit for the DNA end. The V gene's germline CDR1 is DFQATT and CDR2 SNEGSKA (reference sequence). CDR3 length: 14 residues. The CDR3 reads CSARDLGAGNEQYF. For the CDR3, the DNA is TGCAGTGCTAGAGATCTAGGGGCCGGAAACGAGCAGTACTTC.

J is TRBJ1-5 and V is TRBV20-1, with D tentatively TRBD1 (5 bases). Trimming shortened V by 0 bases and J by 5 bases, and 14 bases separated the two germline ends. There are 15 residues in the CDR3. Germline V gene lookup returns CDR1 DFQATT and CDR2 SNEGSKA (reference sequence). The CDR3 region is CSARDQRGRDQPQHF. DNA for the CDR3: TGCAGTGCTAGAGATCAGAGGGGTCGGGATCAGCCCCAGCATTTT.

The chain links TRBV6-6 to TRBJ2-3; D perhaps matches TRBD2 (6 bases). V was shortened by 2 bases and J by 0 bases, with 12 bases between the two germline ends. The germline gives CDR1 MNHNY, CDR2 SVGAGI (reference sequence). There are 16 residues in the CDR3. CDR3 sequence reads: CASSYRRGTSTDTQYF. The CDR3 DNA is TGTGCCAGCAGTTACCGGCGAGGGACTAGCACAGATACGCAGTATTTT.

This clonotype was seen a handful of times. V is TRBV5-1 and J is TRBJ2-1; TRBD2 aligns across 12 bases. CDR1 is SGHRS and CDR2 is YFSETQ in the germline V gene. The V gene end was trimmed by 6 bases and the J gene end by 4 bases; junction bases not matched to a gene: 5. The CDR3 contains 15 residues. Here the CDR3 reads CASTGLAGLYNEQFF. CDR3 coding DNA: TGCGCCAGCACCGGACTAGCGGGGCTGTACAATGAGCAGTTCTTC.

The rearrangement links TRBV7-2 to TRBJ2-6; D call uncertain. Trimming pared 5 bases from V and 1 base from J, leaving 24 bases between. The CDR3 is 20 residues long. Germline V gene sequence: CDR1 SGHTA, CDR2 FQGNSA. The CDR3 nucleotides are TGTGCCAGCAGCCCCCGGGTGAATTGGAGACAACTTTCTGGGGCCAACGTCCTGACTTTC. Its translation is CASSPRVNWRQLSGANVLTF.

This sequence joins TRBV7-8 and TRBJ2-1; D may be TRBD1 (6 bases). The CDR3 is 14 residues long. In germline, CDR1 is SGHVS, CDR2 FQNEAQ. Trimming took off 1 base at V and 8 bases at J, with 12 bases between the two ends. For the CDR3, the DNA is TGTGCCAGCAGCTTAGATACAGGGATGGATGAGCAGTTCTTC. Its protein product is CASSLDTGMDEQFF. The full variable domain, with the rest looked up from reference TRBV7-8 and TRBJ2-1, is GAGVSQSPRYKVAKRGQDVALRCDPISGHVSLFWYQQALGQGPEFLTYFQNEAQLDKSGLPSDRFFAERPEGSVSTLKIQRTQQEDSAVYLCASSLDTGMDEQFFGPGTRLTVL.

This sequence joins TRBV12-5 and TRBJ2-3; possible D gene TRBD1, 6 bases. The V end lost 2 bases, the J end lost 6 bases, and 12 bases lay between the germline ends. The CDR3 length is 14 residues. Germline V gives CDR1 LGHNT, CDR2 FRNRAP. The CDR3 is CASGLSGGGDTQYF. The DNA of the CDR3 is TGTGCTAGTGGTTTGAGCGGTGGGGGCGATACGCAGTATTTT.

This chain joins TRBV29-1 and TRBJ2-3; D call uncertain. The ends were cut back, 0 bases at V and 1 base at J, with 5 bases in the middle. The CDR3 extends over 13 amino acids. Germline CDR1 reads SQVTM; CDR2 reads ANQGSEA. The CDR3 coding sequence is TGCAGCGTTGAAGACCCACGCACAGATACGCAGTATTTT. Translated: CSVEDPRTDTQYF.

This clonotype appeared a few times. The rearrangement links TRBV10-1 to TRBJ2-5, with D uncertain. There are 13 residues in the CDR3. V lost 2 bases and J 2 bases, leaving 6 bases between the germline ends. Germline CDR1 reads WNHNN; CDR2 reads SYGVQD (reference sequence). DNA for the CDR3: TGCGCCAGCAGTGAGACGAATCAAGAGACCCAGTACTTC. It yields the protein CASSETNQETQYF.

The V and J genes are TRBV20-1 and TRBJ2-1, with 13 positions matching TRBD2. CDR3 length: 16 residues. CDR1 is DFQATT, CDR2 SNEGSKA, per germline (reference sequence). J lost 8 bases, V lost 0 bases, and 7 bases had no gene match. Here the CDR3 DNA reads TGCAGTGCTAGAGATCGACTAGCGGGGGGAAGGTATGAGCAGTTCTTC. Translated: CSARDRLAGGRYEQFF.

This clonotype was seen just once. The chain carries TRBV7-8 and TRBJ2-1; D is perhaps TRBD1 (7 bases). In germline, CDR1 is SGHVS, CDR2 FQNEAQ. Deletions cut 6 bases from V and 10 bases from J, with 19 bases between. CDR3 length: 14 amino acids. The CDR3 here is CASRTRGGSHEQFF. CDR3 coding DNA: TGTGCCAGCAGGACTAGAGGGGGCTCACACGAGCAGTTCTTC.